The rows below give T cell receptor beta chains drawn from one sample of a study of Ad26.COV2.S vaccination and SARS-CoV-2 variants. Method: immunoSEQ multiplex PCR; TCRdb's copy keeps in-frame clones and lacks some. There are roughly 380,000 clones in the sample; about 91% occur only once, and 3.5% to 4.5% lies in the top ten. The material was peripheral blood, obtained after recovery from COVID-19. These receptors all stem from a human donor who had recovered from COVID-19. CDR3s include the opening cysteine and the closing phenylalanine or tryptophan. A D gene is named only where the DNA matches it firmly. Only some rows state a clone size, as once, few, many or a class for expanded clones.

CSVETGGYEFEQFF | TGCAGCGTTGAGACGGGGGGGTATGAATTTGAGCAGTTCTTC | . | TRBJ2-1 | TRBD2 | TRBV29-1
CASSPTGGYEQYF | TGTGCCAGCAGCCCGACAGGGGGGTACGAGCAGTACTTC | . | TRBJ2-7 | TRBD1 | TRBV7-3
CSVLRQGRTEAFF | TGCAGCGTTCTAAGGCAGGGGCGTACTGAAGCTTTCTTT | once | TRBJ1-1 | . | TRBV29-1
CASSESGGTEAFF | TGCGCCAGCAGTGAGTCGGGGGGCACTGAAGCTTTCTTT | few | TRBJ1-1 | . | TRBV10-1
CASSQTGGEQYF | TGTGCCAGCAGCCAGACAGGCGGCGAGCAGTACTTC | . | TRBJ2-7 | . | TRBV7-9
CASSEMSVRGYGYTF | TGTGCCAGCAGTGAAATGAGTGTCAGGGGCTATGGCTACACCTTC | . | TRBJ1-2 | . | TRBV2
CASSLAGLYTGELFF | TGTGCCAGCAGCTTGGCAGGGCTGTACACCGGGGAGCTGTTTTTT | once | TRBJ2-2 | . | TRBV5-6
CASSEGSGSETQYF | TGTGCCAGCAGCGAAGGTAGCGGCTCAGAGACCCAGTACTTC | . | TRBJ2-5 | . | TRBV9
CASASGNEQYF | TGCGCCAGCGCCTCTGGGAACGAGCAGTACTTC | . | TRBJ2-7 | . | TRBV5-1
CASSLPRGNEQFF | TGTGCCAGCAGTTTGCCGAGGGGCAATGAGCAGTTCTTC | . | TRBJ2-1 | . | TRBV27
CASSLYRSAPGGRGYTF | TGTGCCAGCAGTTTATACAGATCAGCTCCAGGGGGACGCGGCTACACCTTC | . | TRBJ1-2 | TRBD1 | TRBV27
CASSPVGIGTEAFF | TGCGCCAGCAGCCCAGTGGGGATAGGCACTGAAGCTTTCTTT | . | TRBJ1-1 | . | TRBV4-3
CASSPRTGETYEQYF | TGCGCCAGCAGCCCCCGGACAGGGGAAACCTACGAGCAGTACTTC | . | TRBJ2-7 | TRBD1 | TRBV4-1
CASSHLSGQGHNEQFF | TGTGCCAGCAGCCACCTAAGCGGGCAGGGTCACAATGAGCAGTTCTTC | . | TRBJ2-1 | . | TRBV14
CASTSHVQGMIGGYTF | TGTGCCAGCACCTCACACGTACAGGGAATGATAGGGGGCTACACCTTC | . | TRBJ1-2 | . | TRBV2
CATSDSEGQGNTGELFF | TGTGCCACCAGTGATTCTGAGGGACAGGGGAACACCGGGGAGCTGTTTTTT | . | TRBJ2-2 | TRBD1 | TRBV24-1
CASSDQGGYGYTF | TGTGCCAGTAGTGATCAGGGGGGATATGGCTACACCTTC | . | TRBJ1-2 | TRBD1 | TRBV19
CASSERGEANYGYTF | TGTGCCAGCAGCGAGAGGGGGGAAGCTAACTATGGCTACACCTTC | . | TRBJ1-2 | . | TRBV9
CASSLEQRYEQYF | TGTGCCAGCAGCCTAGAACAGAGGTACGAGCAGTACTTC | . | TRBJ2-7 | . | TRBV6-5
CASSLGGYLNTEAFF | TGTGCCAGCAGCTTAGGAGGTTACCTAAACACTGAAGCTTTCTTT | . | TRBJ1-1 | . | TRBV7-2
CASSAPPATEAFF | TGTGCCAGCAGCGCCCCGCCTGCCACTGAAGCTTTCTTT | . | TRBJ1-1 | . | TRBV9
CASSHGTSRQYF | TGTGCCAGCAGCCACGGGACCTCCCGGCAGTACTTC | . | TRBJ2-7 | . | TRBV3-1/TRBV3-2
CASSLLGGGTQYF | TGTGCCAGCAGCCTTTTGGGCGGAGGGACCCAGTACTTC | . | TRBJ2-5 | . | TRBV12-3/TRBV12-4
CAGSERNQETQYF | TGTGCCGGTAGCGAGAGAAACCAAGAGACCCAGTACTTC | . | TRBJ2-5 | . | TRBV5-4
CASSLAGAYEQYF | TGTGCCAGCAGTTTAGCAGGGGCCTACGAGCAGTACTTC | . | TRBJ2-7 | . | TRBV27
CASSFLDGYQPQHF | TGTGCCAGCAGCTTCCTGGACGGTTATCAGCCCCAGCATTTT | . | TRBJ1-5 | . | TRBV7-9
CASSLAQPGAEAFF | TGTGCCAGCAGCTTGGCGCAGCCGGGGGCTGAAGCTTTCTTT | . | TRBJ1-1 | . | TRBV5-6
CASSQDGTGSYEQYF | TGCGCCAGCAGCCAAGATGGGACAGGGAGCTACGAGCAGTACTTC | . | TRBJ2-7 | TRBD1 | TRBV4-3
CASSVYPGQETQYF | TGTGCCAGCAGCGTATATCCAGGCCAAGAGACCCAGTACTTC | . | TRBJ2-5 | . | TRBV9
CASSISLILGEQYF | TGTGCCAGTAGTATATCCCTCATACTAGGCGAGCAGTACTTC | . | TRBJ2-7 | . | TRBV19
CASSQGTNEQYF | TGTGCCAGCAGCCAAGGGACAAACGAGCAGTACTTC | once | TRBJ2-7 | . | TRBV16
CAIRGEHPLGNTIYF | TGTGCCATCCGTGGGGAGCATCCTCTGGGAAACACCATATATTTT | . | TRBJ1-3 | . | TRBV24-1
CASSLDLSGEAFF | TGTGCCAGCAGCTTAGATCTGTCAGGCGAAGCTTTCTTT | once | TRBJ1-1 | . | TRBV7-8